This is a list of T cell receptor beta chains from one sample in a study of T cell responses to AZD1222 COVID-19 vaccine. Assay used: immunoSEQ multiplex PCR; TCRdb lists only in-frame clones, some missing. This sample has about 200,000 clones, with about 91% found just once. The sample here was peripheral blood, taken on day 0 of AZD1222 vaccination. The source of these receptors is an adult in good health. Both conserved end residues are part of each CDR3. D genes are given only for firm matches. Clone size is given for some rows only: seen once, a few or many times, or a class if the clone is expanded.

V	J	D	size	CDR3	DNA
TRBV6-6	TRBJ1-6	NA	NA	CASSRGSNSPLHF	TGTGCCAGCAGCCGCGGCAGTAATTCACCCCTCCACTTT
TRBV19	TRBJ1-2	NA	NA	CASSMVQGRANYGYTF	TGTGCCAGTAGTATGGTGCAAGGTCGGGCTAACTATGGCTACACCTTC
TRBV10-3	TRBJ1-2	TRBD1	NA	CAISNWDRGDRVYGYTF	TGTGCCATCAGTAACTGGGACAGGGGAGATCGTGTCTATGGCTACACCTTC
TRBV30	TRBJ2-3	TRBD1	NA	CAWSVLTGSPDTQYF	TGTGCCTGGAGTGTACTGACAGGGAGCCCAGATACGCAGTATTTT
TRBV3-1/TRBV3-2	TRBJ2-1	NA	NA	CASSQVDFYNEQFF	TGTGCCAGCAGCCAAGTTGACTTCTACAATGAGCAGTTCTTC
TRBV2	TRBJ2-1	NA	NA	CAILVRDEQFF	TGTGCCATCCTAGTGAGAGATGAGCAGTTCTTC
TRBV13	TRBJ1-2	TRBD1	once	CASSPGDREAANYGYTF	TGTGCCAGCAGCCCAGGGGACAGGGAAGCGGCTAACTATGGCTACACCTTC
TRBV16	TRBJ1-4	NA	once	CASSPRDNNEKLFF	TGTGCCAGCAGCCCCCGGGATAATAATGAAAAACTGTTTTTT
TRBV19	TRBJ1-2	TRBD1	NA	CASSTAAPTGASLGYTF	TGTGCCAGTAGTACCGCCGCCCCGACAGGGGCCTCTCTCGGCTACACCTTC
TRBV6-4	TRBJ2-2	NA	NA	CASSEGGSGELFF	TGTGCCAGCAGTGAGGGGGGTTCCGGGGAGCTGTTTTTT
TRBV6-5	TRBJ2-5	NA	once	CASTRQNVRETQYF	TGTGCCAGCACCCGACAAAACGTGAGGGAGACCCAGTACTTC
TRBV19	TRBJ1-6	TRBD1	NA	CASGRGTGGLSPLHF	TGTGCCAGCGGGAGGGGGACAGGGGGCCTGTCACCCCTCCACTTT
TRBV6-5	TRBJ2-7	NA	NA	CASSYFNSDYEQYF	TGTGCCAGCAGTTACTTCAACTCTGACTACGAGCAGTACTTC
TRBV7-3	TRBJ1-2	NA	NA	CASSPGIANYGYTF	TGTGCCAGCAGCCCAGGGATTGCTAACTATGGCTACACCTTC
TRBV30	TRBJ1-1	NA	few	CAWSVREGSLNTEAFF	TGTGCCTGGAGTGTACGGGAGGGCAGTTTGAACACTGAAGCTTTCTTT
TRBV6-5	TRBJ1-1	NA	NA	CASSYAGMRRNTEAFF	TGTGCCAGCAGTTATGCCGGGATGAGGAGAAACACTGAAGCTTTCTTT